This TCR beta chain was identified in a study of blood T cells in healthy people across ages. Many counts were recorded for this clonotype. A junction boundary mismatches the germline segment, possibly from a read error. The donors, all healthy, were Caucasians living in Russia, aged about 6 to 90. CDR1 SGHDT and CDR2 YYEEEE come from the germline V gene. The CDR3 spans 13 residues. A sample-barcoded 5' primer and a J-beta primer mix were used in a second PCR of roughly 7 to 12 cycles. TCRdb re-called the 5' RACE reads with MiXCR, one entry per CDR3 protein. The table shows approximately 490,000 distinct CDR3 sequences, with around 24% occurring only once. These same data were also listed under a study on T cells of mothers and their children. That report notes: Over 9.5 million TCR beta CDR3 reads were obtained from each mother, and roughly 2.9 million from each child.

The source of this sequence is a boy aged 5-17 years in good health. The V call is TRBV5-6, the J call TRBJ2-5; D is undetermined. Sample: blood. The CDR3 loop is CASSFQAQGTQYF. CDR3 nucleotide sequence: TGTGCCAGCAGCTTCCAGGCCCAAGGGACCCAGTACTTC.